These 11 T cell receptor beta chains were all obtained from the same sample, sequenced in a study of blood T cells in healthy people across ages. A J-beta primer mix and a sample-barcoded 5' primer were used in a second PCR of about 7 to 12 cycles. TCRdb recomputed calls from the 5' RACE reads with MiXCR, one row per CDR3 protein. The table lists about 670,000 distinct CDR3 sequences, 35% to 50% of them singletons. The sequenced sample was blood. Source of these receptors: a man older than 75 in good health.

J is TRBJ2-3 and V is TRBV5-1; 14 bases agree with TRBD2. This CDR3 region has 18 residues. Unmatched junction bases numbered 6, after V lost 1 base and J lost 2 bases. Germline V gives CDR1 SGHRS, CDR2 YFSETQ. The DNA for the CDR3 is TGCGCCAGCAGCTTGCGGACTAGCGGGAGGCGTCCCACAGATACGCAGTATTTT. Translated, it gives CASSLRTSGRRPTDTQYF.

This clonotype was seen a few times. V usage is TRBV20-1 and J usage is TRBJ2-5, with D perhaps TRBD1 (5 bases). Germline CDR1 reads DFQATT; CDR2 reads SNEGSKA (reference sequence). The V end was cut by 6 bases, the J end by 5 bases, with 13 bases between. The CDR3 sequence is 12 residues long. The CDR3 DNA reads TGCAGTGCCACGACCAGGGTTGAGACCCAGTACTTC. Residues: CSATTRVETQYF.

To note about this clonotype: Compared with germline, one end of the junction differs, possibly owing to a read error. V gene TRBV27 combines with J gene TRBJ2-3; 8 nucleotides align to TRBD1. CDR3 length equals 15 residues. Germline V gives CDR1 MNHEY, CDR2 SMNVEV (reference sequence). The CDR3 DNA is TGTGCCAGCAGTTTCAGGACAGGGTTCACAGATGCGCAGTATTTT. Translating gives CASSFRTGFTDAQYF.

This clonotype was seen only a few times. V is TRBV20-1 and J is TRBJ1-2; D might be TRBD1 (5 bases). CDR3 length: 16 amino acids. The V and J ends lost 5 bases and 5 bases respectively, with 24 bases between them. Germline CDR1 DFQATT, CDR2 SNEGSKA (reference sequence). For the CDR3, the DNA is TGCAGTGCTGGGGGACGGGGGACCCCTAAGGGATATGGCTACACCTTC. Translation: CSAGGRGTPKGYGYTF.

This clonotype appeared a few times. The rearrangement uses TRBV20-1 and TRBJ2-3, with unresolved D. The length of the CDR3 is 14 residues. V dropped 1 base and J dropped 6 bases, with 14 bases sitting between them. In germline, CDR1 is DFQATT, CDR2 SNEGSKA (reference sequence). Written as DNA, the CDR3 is TGCAGTGCTAGAGGGCCATCATGGGCCGATACGCAGTATTTT. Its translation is CSARGPSWADTQYF.

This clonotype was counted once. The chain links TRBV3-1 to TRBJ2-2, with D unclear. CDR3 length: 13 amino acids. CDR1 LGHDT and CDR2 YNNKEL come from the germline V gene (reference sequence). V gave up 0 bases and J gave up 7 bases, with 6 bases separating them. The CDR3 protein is CASSQDYGGELFF. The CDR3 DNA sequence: TGTGCCAGCAGCCAAGATTACGGCGGGGAGCTGTTTTTT.

Written as DNA, the CDR3 is TGCGCCAGCAGCCAAGATTTGGACTACAATGAGCAGTACTTC. Its protein product is CASSQDLDYNEQYF. The chain recombines TRBV4-3 with TRBJ2-1, with D perhaps TRBD2 (6 bases). Matching the DNA end better, TRBJ2-7 makes the J call doubtful. CDR1 LGHNA and CDR2 YSLEER come from the germline V gene. The CDR3 is 14 residues long.

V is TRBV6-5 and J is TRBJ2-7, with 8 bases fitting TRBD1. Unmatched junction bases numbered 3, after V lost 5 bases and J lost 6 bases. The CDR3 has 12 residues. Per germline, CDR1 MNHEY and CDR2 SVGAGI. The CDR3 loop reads CASSGTGGEQYF. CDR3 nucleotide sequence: TGTGCCAGCAGTGGCACAGGGGGCGAGCAGTACTTC.

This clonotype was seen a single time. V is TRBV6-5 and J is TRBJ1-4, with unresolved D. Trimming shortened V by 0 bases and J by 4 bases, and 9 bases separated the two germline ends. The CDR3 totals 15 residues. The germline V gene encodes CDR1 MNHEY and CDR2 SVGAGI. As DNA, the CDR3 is TGTGCCAGCAGTTACTCGAGTACAGTTAATGAAAAACTGTTTTTT. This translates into CASSYSSTVNEKLFF.

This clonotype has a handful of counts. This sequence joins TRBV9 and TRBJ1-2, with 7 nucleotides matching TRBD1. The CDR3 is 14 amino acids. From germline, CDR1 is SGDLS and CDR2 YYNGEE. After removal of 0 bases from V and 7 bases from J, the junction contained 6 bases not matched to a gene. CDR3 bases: TGTGCCAGCAGCGTAGGGCAGGGGGACACTGGCTACACCTTC. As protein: CASSVGQGDTGYTF.

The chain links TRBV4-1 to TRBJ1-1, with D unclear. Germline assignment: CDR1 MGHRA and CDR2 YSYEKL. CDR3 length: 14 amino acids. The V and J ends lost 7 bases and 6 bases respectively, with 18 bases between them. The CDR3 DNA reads TGCGCCAGCACCAAAGGGCAGTTGGGCGCTGAAGCTTTCTTT. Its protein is CASTKGQLGAEAFF.